What follows is one T cell receptor (beta chain) and its context. The sample belongs to a study of blood T cell repertoires in COVID-19. On the study more broadly: Sites across the United States, Italy and Spain contributed samples from acute and convalescent COVID-19. Sample material is recorded as cDNA or gDNA derived from T cells, B-cell-depleted T cells, or PBMCs.

Original methodology: It was from reference gene primer amplification that nucleated cell counts were estimated. Using immunoSEQ multiplex PCR, the repertoire was profiled, and TCRdb retains in-frame clones only, with some absent. The V and J calls and clone size are taken from that table; D and trimming were inferred from the DNA. The sample has roughly 260,000 clones, 80% to 90% seen once; the top ten hold under 2.5%. V lost 3 bases to trimming and J lost 4 bases; unmatched junction nucleotides: 6. CDR1 LNHDA and CDR2 SQIVND come from the germline V gene (reference sequence). The CDR3 extends over 15 amino acids.

The chain recombines TRBV19 with TRBJ1-1, with 9 bases identical to TRBD1. The sequenced sample was peripheral blood. This TCR came from a woman between 50 and 59 years old with acute or convalescent COVID-19. The CDR3 nucleotides are TGTGCCAGTAGTATCAAGGGACAGGGAGTCACTGAAGCTTTCTTT. This gives the protein CASSIKGQGVTEAFF.